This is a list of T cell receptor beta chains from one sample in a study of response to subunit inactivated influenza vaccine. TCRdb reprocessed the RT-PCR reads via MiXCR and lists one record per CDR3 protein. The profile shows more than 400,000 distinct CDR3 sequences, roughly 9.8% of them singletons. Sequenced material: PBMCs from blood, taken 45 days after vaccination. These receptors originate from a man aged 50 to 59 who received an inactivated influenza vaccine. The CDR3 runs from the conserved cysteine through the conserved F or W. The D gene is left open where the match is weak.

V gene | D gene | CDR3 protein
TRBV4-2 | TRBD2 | CASSQETGLASSGRDEQFF
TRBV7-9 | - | CASGWTTYNEQFF
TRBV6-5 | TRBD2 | CASSYRTSGSNTGELFF
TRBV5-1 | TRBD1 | CASSHGTGVNTEAFF
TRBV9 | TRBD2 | CASSSLSGVGYNEQFF
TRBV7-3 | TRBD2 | CASSLTSGTADTQYF
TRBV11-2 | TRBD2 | CASSFPREAGDADTQYF
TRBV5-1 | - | CASTPRRLTDTQYF
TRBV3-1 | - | CASSQGMTITDTQYF
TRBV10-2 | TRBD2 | CASRASGGSYEQYF
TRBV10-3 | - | CAISAGGPSTDTQYF
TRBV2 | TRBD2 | CASSESGGPYNEQFF
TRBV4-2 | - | CASSQAGSYIQYF
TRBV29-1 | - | CSAEGRFPPYEQYF
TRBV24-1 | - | CATSEPGVPDTQYF
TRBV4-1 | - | CASSQVGTEGEQYF
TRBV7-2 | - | CASSLSRGYSYEQYF
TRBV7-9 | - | CASSLDRRGPQQHF
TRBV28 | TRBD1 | CASTQGQGSYGYTF
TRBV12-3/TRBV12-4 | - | CASSMTDSGNTIYF